The text below deals with one TCR beta chain. This sample is drawn from a study of shared T cell receptors in the human thymus. Generated by immunoSEQ multiplex PCR, the TCRdb table keeps only in-frame clones and is missing some. This table has about 660,000 clones, approximately 87% appearing once. The length of the CDR3 is 13 residues. Germline trimming cut 5 bases from V and 9 bases from J; bases unmatched to any gene: 5. Germline V gene lookup returns CDR1 SNHLY and CDR2 FYNNEI. This sample also belongs to another study, concerning human thymus T cells. That investigation notes: Samples came from healthy Finnish infants during open corrective cardiac surgery. Thymic samples were excised during corrective heart operations. Biased V and J segment usage appeared in thymus and peripheral blood. Thymic repertoires from unrelated individuals overlapped highly, related research reported.

This TCR was recovered from a boy under three years old with a congenital heart defect. The sequencing sample was made of thymocytes. The chain links TRBV2 to TRBJ1-5, with TRBD1 matching 9 bases. CDR3 sequence: CASSRQGVWPQHF. The CDR3 DNA is TGTGCCAGCAGTCGACAGGGGGTGTGGCCCCAGCATTTT.